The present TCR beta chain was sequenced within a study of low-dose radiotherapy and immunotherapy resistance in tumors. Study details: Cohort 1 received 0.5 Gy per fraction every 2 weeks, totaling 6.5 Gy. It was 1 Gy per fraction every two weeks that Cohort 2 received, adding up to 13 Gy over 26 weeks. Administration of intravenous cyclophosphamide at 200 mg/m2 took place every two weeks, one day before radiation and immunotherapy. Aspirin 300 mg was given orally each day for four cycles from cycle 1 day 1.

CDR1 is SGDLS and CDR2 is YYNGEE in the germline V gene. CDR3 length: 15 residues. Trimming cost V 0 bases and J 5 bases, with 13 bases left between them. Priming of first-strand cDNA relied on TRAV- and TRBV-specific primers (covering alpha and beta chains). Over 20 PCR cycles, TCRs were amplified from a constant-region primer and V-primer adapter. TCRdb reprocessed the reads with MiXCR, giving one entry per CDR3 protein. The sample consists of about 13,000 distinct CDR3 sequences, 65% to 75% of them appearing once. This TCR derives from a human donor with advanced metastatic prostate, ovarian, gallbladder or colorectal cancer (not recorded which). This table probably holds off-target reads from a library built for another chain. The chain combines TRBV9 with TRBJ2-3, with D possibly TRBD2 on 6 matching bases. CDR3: CASSVGGVGGDTQYF. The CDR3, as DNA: TGTGCCAGCAGCGTAGGGGGGGTCGGTGGAGATACGCAGTATTTT.